This TCR beta chain was captured by sequencing in a study of blood T cell repertoires in COVID-19. The wider study: Italy, Spain and the United States were the sources of the convalescent and acute COVID-19 samples. PBMCs, B-cell-depleted T cells, or T cells were the source of the cDNA or gDNA that made up the material.

This CDR3 region has 14 residues. Germline assignment: CDR1 SGHVS and CDR2 FQNEAQ. Trimming removed 3 bases at V and 1 base at J, with 9 bases between. In the study's own analysis: From reference gene primer amplification, estimates of nucleated cell counts were derived. Libraries were prepared by immunoSEQ multiplex PCR; TCRdb keeps only in-frame clonotypes and omits some of them. That table supplies the V and J calls and clone size; D and trimming were determined from the DNA. The sample lists fewer than 350,000 clones, around 88% seen once, with 1.5% to 2% in the top ten. One Seattle source followed patients from active infection through their disease course.

The receptor was derived from a woman in her 30s with COVID-19, enrolled during active disease. Sequencing used peripheral blood. The chain joins TRBV7-8 to TRBJ1-1; D ambiguous. The CDR3 reads CASSFKGGNTEAFF. The CDR3 coding sequence is TGTGCCAGCAGCTTTAAGGGAGGGAACACTGAAGCTTTCTTT. Looking up the rest from reference TRBV7-8 and TRBJ1-1 gives the full variable domain: GAGVSQSPRYKVAKRGQDVALRCDPISGHVSLFWYQQALGQGPEFLTYFQNEAQLDKSGLPSDRFFAERPEGSVSTLKIQRTQQEDSAVYLCASSFKGGNTEAFFGQGTRLTVV.